This TCR beta chain is drawn from a study of beta chain features in type 1 diabetes. What was sequenced were expressed TCRB transcripts, since all of the isolated RNA had been reverse transcribed. Profiled with immunoSEQ multiplex PCR; TCRdb holds only in-frame clones, not every one. The repertoire holds about 620,000 clones, with roughly 15% as singletons. CDR1 MNHEY and CDR2 SMNVEV come from the germline V gene (reference sequence). Trimming shortened V by 11 bases and J by 2 bases, and 19 bases separated the two germline ends. The CDR3 contains 15 residues. The clonotype was recovered from a man younger than 35 in good health. What was sequenced was naive CD4+ T cells from blood. The V and J genes are TRBV27 and TRBJ2-1; D may be TRBD2 (5 bases). This CDR3 is CAARGLSGTYNEQFF. Written as DNA, the CDR3 is TGTGCCGCCCGCGGGCTGTCGGGGACCTACAATGAGCAGTTCTTC.